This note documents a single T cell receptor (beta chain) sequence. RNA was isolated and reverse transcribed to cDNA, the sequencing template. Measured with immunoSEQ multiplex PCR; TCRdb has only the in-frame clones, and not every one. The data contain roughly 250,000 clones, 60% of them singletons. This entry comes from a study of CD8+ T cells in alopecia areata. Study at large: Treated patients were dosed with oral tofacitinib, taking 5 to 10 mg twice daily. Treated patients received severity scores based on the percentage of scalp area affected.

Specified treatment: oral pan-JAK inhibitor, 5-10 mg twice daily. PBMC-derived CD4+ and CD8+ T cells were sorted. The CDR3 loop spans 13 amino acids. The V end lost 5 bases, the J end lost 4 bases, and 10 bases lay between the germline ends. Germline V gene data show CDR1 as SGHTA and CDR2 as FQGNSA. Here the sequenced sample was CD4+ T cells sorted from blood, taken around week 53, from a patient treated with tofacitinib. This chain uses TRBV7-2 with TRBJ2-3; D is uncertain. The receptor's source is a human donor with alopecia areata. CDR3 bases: TGTGCCAGCAGCCCCCTGGGTCCAGATACGCAGTATTTT. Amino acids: CASSPLGPDTQYF.